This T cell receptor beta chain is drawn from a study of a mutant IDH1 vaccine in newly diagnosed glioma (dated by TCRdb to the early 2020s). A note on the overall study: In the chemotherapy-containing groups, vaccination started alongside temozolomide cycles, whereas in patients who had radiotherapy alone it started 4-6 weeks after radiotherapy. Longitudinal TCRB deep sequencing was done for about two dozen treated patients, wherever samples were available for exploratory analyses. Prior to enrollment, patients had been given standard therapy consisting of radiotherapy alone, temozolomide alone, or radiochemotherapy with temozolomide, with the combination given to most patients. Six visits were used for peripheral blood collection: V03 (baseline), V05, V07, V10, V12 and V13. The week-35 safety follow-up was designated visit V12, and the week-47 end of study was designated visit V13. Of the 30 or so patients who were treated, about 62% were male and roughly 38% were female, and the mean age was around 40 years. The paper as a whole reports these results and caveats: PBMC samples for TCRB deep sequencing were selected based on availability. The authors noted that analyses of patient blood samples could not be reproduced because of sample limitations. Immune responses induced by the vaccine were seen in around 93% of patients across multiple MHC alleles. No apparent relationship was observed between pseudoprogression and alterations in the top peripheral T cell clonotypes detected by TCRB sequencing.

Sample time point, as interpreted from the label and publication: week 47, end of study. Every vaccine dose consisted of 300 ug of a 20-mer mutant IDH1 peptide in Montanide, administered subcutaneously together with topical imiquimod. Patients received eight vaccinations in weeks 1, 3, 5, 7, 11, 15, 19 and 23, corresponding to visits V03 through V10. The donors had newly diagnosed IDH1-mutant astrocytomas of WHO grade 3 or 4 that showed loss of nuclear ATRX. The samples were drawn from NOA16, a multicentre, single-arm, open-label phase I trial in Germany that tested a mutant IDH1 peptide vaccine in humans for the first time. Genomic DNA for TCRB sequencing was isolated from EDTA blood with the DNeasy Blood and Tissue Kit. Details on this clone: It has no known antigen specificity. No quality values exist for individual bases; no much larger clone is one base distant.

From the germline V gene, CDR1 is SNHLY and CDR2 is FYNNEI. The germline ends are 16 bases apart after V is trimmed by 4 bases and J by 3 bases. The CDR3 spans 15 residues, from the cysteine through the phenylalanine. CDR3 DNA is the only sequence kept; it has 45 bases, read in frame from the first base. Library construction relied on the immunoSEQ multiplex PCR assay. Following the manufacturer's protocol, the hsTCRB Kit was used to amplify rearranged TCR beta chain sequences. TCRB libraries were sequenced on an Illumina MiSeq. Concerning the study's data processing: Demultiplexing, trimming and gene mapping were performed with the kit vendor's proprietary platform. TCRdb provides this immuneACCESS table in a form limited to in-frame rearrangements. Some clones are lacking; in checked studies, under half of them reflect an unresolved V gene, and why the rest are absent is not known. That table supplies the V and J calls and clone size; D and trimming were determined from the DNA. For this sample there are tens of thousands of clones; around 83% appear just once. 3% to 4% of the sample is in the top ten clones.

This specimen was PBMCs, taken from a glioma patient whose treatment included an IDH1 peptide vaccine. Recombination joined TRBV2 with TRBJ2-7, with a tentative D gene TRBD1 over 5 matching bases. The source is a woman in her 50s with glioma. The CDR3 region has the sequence CASSGAQQAYYEQYF. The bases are TGTGCCAGCAGTGGGGCCCAACAGGCCTACTACGAGCAGTACTTC.